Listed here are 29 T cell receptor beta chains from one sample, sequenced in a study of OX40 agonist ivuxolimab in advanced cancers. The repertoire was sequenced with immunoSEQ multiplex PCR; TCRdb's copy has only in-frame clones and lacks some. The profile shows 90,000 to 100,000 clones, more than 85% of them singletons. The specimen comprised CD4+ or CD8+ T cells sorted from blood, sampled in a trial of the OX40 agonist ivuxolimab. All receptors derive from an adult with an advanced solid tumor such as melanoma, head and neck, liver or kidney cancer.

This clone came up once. The CDR3, as DNA: TGCGCCAGCAGCTTGGGCGGACTGAGCTCCTACAATGAGCAGTTCTTC. This gives the protein CASSLGGLSSYNEQFF. The chain uses TRBV5-1 and TRBJ2-1; D is possibly TRBD2 (5 bases). CDR1 is SGHRS, CDR2 YFSETQ, per germline. The germline V and J ends were trimmed by 0 bases and 0 bases, with 10 bases remaining between them. The CDR3 runs to 16 residues.

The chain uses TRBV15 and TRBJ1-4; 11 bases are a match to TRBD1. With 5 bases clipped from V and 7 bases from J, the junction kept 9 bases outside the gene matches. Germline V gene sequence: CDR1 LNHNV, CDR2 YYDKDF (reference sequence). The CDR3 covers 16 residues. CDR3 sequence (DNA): TGTGCCACCAGCGGACGGGACAGGGGGACTGGTGAAAAACTGTTTTTT. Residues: CATSGRDRGTGEKLFF.

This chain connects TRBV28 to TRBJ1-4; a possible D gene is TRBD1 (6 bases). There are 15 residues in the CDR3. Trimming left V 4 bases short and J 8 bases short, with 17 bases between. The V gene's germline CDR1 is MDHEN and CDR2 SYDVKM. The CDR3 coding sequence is TGTGCCAGCAGTTCACAGGGTTCTGGAAGAGAAAAACTGTTTTTT. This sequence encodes CASSSQGSGREKLFF. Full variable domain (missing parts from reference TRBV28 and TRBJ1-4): DVKVTQSSRYLVKRTGEKVFLECVQDMDHENMFWYRQDPGLGLRLIYFSYDVKMKEKGDIPEGYSVSREKKERFSLILESASTNQTSMYLCASSSQGSGREKLFFGSGTQLSVL.

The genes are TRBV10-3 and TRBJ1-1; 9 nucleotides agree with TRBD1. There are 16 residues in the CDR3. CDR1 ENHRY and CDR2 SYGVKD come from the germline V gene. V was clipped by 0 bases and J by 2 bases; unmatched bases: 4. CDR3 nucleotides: TGTGCCATCAGTGAGTCGGGGGGACAGGGTAACACTGAAGCTTTCTTT. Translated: CAISESGGQGNTEAFF.

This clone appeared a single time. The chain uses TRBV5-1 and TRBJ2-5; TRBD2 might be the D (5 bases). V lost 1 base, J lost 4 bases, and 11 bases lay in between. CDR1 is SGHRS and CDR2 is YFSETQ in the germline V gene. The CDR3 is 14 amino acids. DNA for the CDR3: TGCGCCAGCAGCTTGACCCCTAGCAGAGAGACCCAGTACTTC. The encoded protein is CASSLTPSRETQYF.

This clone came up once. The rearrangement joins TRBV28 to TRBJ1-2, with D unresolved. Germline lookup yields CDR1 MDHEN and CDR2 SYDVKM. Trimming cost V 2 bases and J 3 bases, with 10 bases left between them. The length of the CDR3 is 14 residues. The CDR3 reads CASSLPQRDYGYTF. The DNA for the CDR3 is TGTGCCAGCAGTTTACCACAACGCGACTATGGCTACACCTTC.

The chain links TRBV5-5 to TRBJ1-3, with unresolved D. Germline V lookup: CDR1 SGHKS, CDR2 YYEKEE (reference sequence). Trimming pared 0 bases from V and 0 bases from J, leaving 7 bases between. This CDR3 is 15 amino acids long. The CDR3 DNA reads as TGTGCCAGCAGCTTGGTCAGGTACTCTGGAAACACCATATATTTT. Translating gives CASSLVRYSGNTIYF.

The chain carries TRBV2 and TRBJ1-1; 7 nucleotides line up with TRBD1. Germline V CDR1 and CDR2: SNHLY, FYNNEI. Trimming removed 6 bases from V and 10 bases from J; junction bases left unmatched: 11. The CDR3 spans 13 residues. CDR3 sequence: CASSSGQGVLAFF. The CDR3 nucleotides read TGTGCCAGCAGCTCCGGGCAGGGGGTGTTAGCTTTCTTT.

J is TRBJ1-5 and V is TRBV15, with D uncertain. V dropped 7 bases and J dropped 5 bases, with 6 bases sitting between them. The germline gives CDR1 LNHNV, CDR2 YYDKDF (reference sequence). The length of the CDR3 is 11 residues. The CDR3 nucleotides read TGTGCCACCACACCCCATCAGCCCCAGCATTTT. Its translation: CATTPHQPQHF.

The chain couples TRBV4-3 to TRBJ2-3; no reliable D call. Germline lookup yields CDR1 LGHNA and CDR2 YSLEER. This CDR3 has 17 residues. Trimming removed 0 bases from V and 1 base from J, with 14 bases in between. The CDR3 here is CASSQDWRSVGTDTQYF. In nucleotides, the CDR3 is TGCGCCAGCAGCCAAGATTGGCGGTCCGTGGGCACAGATACGCAGTATTTT.

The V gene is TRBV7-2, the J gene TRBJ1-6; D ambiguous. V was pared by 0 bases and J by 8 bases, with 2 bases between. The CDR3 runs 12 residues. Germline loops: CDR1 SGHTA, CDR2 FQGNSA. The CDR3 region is CASSLADSPLHF. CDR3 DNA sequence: TGTGCCAGCAGCTTAGCCGATTCACCCCTCCACTTT.

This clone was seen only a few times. CDR3 nucleotides: TGTGCCTGGAGGGTTTCTCCTGGAAACACCATATATTTT. Protein product: CAWRVSPGNTIYF. This chain joins TRBV30 and TRBJ1-3, with unresolved D. Germline loops: CDR1 GTSNPN, CDR2 SVGIG (reference sequence). The CDR3 is made up of 13 amino acids. Trimming removed 3 bases at V and 2 bases at J, with 8 bases between.

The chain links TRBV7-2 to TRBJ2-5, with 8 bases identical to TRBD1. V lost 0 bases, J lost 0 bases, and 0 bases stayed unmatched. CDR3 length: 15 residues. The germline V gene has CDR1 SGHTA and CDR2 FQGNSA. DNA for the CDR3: TGTGCCAGCAGCTTAGCCAGGGGGCACCAAGAGACCCAGTACTTC. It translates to CASSLARGHQETQYF.

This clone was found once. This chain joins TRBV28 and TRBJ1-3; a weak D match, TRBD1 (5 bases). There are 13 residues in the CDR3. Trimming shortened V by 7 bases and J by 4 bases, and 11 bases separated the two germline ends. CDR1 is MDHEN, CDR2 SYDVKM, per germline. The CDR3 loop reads CASIPGPGNTIYF. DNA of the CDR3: TGTGCCAGCATCCCGGGACCGGGAAACACCATATATTTT.

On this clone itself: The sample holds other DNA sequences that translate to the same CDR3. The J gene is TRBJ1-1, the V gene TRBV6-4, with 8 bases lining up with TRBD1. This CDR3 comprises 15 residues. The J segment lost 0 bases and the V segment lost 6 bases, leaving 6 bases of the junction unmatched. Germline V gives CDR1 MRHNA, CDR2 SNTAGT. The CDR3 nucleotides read TGTGCCAGCAGAGCTGGGACAGGAATGAACACTGAAGCTTTCTTT. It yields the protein CASRAGTGMNTEAFF.

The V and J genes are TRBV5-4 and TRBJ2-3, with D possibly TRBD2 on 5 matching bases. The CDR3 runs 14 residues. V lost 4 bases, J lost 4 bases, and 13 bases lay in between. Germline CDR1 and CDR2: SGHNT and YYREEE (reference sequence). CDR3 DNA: TGTGCCAGCAGCACCGAGCGGACCCCAGATACGCAGTATTTT. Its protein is CASSTERTPDTQYF.

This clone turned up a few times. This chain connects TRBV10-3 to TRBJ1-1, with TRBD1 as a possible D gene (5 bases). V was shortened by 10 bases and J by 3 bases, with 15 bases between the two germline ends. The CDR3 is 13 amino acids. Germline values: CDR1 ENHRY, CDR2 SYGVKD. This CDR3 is CATRLDTYTEAFF. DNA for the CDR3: TGTGCCACCCGCTTGGACACTTACACTGAAGCTTTCTTT.

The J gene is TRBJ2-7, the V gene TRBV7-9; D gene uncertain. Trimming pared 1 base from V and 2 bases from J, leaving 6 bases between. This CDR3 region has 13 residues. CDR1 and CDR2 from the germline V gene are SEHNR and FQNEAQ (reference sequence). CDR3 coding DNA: TGTGCCAGCAGCTTAGGGGGTACCTACGAGCAGTACTTC. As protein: CASSLGGTYEQYF.

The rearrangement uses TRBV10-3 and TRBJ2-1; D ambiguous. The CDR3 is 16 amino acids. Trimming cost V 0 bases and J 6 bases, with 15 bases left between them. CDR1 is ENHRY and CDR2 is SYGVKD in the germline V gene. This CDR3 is CAISESLAAPGNEQFF. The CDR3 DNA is TGTGCCATCAGTGAGTCCTTAGCTGCCCCCGGCAATGAGCAGTTCTTC.

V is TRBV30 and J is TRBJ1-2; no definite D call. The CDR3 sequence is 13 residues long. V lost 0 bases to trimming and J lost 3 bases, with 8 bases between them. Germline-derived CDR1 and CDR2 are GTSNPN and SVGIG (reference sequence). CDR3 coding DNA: TGTGCCTGGAGTGTAGGGTTTGACTATGGCTACACCTTC. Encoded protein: CAWSVGFDYGYTF.

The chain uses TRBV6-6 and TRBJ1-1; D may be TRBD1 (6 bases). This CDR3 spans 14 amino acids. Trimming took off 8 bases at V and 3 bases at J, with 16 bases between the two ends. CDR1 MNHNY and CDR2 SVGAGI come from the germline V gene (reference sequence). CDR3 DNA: TGTGCCAGCGAAGAGGGGGTCACTTACACTGAAGCTTTCTTT. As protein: CASEEGVTYTEAFF.

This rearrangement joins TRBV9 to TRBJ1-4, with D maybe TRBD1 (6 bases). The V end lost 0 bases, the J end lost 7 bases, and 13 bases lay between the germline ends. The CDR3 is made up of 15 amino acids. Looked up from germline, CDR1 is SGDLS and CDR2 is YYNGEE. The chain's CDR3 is CASSVDGGAREKLFF. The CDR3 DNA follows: TGTGCCAGCAGCGTAGATGGGGGGGCTCGTGAAAAACTGTTTTTT.

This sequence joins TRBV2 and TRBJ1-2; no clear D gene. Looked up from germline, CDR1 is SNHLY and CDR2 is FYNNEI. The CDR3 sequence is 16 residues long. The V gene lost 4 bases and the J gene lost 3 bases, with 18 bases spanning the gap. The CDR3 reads CASSVRADFGHYGYTF. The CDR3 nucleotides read TGTGCCAGCAGTGTCCGAGCAGACTTTGGGCACTATGGCTACACCTTC.

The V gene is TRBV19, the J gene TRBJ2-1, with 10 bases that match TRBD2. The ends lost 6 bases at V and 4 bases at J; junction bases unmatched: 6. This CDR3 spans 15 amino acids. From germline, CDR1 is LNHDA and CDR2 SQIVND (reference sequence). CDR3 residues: CASRAGGPRYNEQFF. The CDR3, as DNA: TGTGCCAGTAGAGCGGGAGGGCCGCGGTACAATGAGCAGTTCTTC.

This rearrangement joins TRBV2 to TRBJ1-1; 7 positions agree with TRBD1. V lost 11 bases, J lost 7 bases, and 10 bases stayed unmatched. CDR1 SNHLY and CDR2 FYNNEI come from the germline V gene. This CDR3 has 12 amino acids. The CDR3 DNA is TGTGCCGTCACAGGGGCGATCAGTGAAGCTTTCTTT. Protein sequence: CAVTGAISEAFF.

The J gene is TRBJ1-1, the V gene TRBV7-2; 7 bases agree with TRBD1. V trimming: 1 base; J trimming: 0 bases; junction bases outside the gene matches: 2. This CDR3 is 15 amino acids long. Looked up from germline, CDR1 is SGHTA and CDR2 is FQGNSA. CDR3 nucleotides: TGTGCCAGCAGCTTAGGCAGGGGGTTGAACACTGAAGCTTTCTTT. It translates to CASSLGRGLNTEAFF. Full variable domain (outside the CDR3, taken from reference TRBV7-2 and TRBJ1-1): GAGVSQSPSNKVTEKGKDVELRCDPISGHTALYWYRQSLGQGLEFLIYFQGNSAPDKSGLPSDRFSAERTGGSVSTLTIQRTQQEDSAVYLCASSLGRGLNTEAFFGQGTRLTVV.

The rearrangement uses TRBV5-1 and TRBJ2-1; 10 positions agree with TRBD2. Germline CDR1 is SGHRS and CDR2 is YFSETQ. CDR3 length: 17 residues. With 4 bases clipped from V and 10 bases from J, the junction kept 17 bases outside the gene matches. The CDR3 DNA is TGCGCCAGCAGCCCCGACTTAAGCGGGAGGGCCGCAGGAGAGCAGTTCTTC. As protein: CASSPDLSGRAAGEQFF.

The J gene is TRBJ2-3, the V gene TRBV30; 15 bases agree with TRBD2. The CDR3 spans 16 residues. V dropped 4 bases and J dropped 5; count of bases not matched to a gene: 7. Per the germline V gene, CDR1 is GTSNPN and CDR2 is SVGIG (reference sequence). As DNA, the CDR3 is TGTGCCTGGACCGCCGGACTAGCGGGAGGGGGAGATACGCAGTATTTT. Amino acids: CAWTAGLAGGGDTQYF.

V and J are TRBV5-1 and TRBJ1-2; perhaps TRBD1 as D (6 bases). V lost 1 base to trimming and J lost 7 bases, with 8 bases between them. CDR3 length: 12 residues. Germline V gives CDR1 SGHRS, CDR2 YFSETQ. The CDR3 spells CASSLPGVGYTF. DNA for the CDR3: TGCGCCAGCAGCTTGCCAGGGGTTGGCTACACCTTC.